Listed below are T cell receptor beta chains from one sample, sequenced in a study of regulatory T cells in long-lasting Graves disease. TCRdb re-called the multiplex PCR reads through MiXCR, storing one row per CDR3 protein. There are roughly 420,000 distinct CDR3 sequences in the sample; around 15% occur only once, and about a fifth lies in the top ten. The input for sequencing was peripheral blood mononuclear cells (PBMCs), taken at new diagnosis, from a patient treated with antithyroid drugs. These receptor sequences come from a female donor with Graves disease. Both conserved end residues are part of each CDR3. The order of the fields is D gene, V gene, clone size, J gene, CDR3 protein, CDR3 DNA. The D gene is left open where the match is weak. Only some rows state a clone size, as once, few, many or a class for expanded clones.

d_gene: NA; v_gene: TRBV9; abundance: many; j_gene: TRBJ1-6; CDR3aa: CASSFGSNSPLHF; CDR3nt: TGTGCCAGCAGCTTTGGAAGCAATTCACCCCTCCACTTT
d_gene: NA; v_gene: TRBV29-1; abundance: many; j_gene: TRBJ1-1; CDR3aa: CSVERWRPNTEAFF; CDR3nt: TGCAGCGTTGAAAGGTGGAGGCCCAACACTGAAGCTTTCTTT
d_gene: TRBD1; v_gene: TRBV27; abundance: few; j_gene: TRBJ1-1; CDR3aa: CASSDDRESTEAFF; CDR3nt: TGTGCCAGCAGTGACGACAGGGAGAGCACTGAAGCTTTCTTT
d_gene: TRBD2; v_gene: TRBV20-1; abundance: many; j_gene: TRBJ2-3; CDR3aa: CSARRPSGIDTDTQYF; CDR3nt: TGCAGTGCTAGACGCCCTAGCGGGATCGACACAGATACGCAGTATTTT
d_gene: NA; v_gene: TRBV12-3/TRBV12-4; abundance: many; j_gene: TRBJ1-5; CDR3aa: CASSAQGGWNQPQHF; CDR3nt: TGTGCCAGCAGTGCGCAAGGCGGTTGGAATCAGCCCCAGCATTTT
d_gene: NA; v_gene: TRBV7-9; abundance: few; j_gene: TRBJ1-4; CDR3aa: CASSYQGGNEKLFF; CDR3nt: TGTGCCAGCAGCTACCAAGGGGGTAATGAAAAACTGTTTTTT
d_gene: TRBD2; v_gene: TRBV4-1; abundance: NA; j_gene: TRBJ2-5; CDR3aa: CASSQVTGGQETQYF; CDR3nt: TGCGCCAGCAGCCAAGTAACGGGGGGGCAAGAGACCCAGTACTTC
d_gene: NA; v_gene: TRBV7-9; abundance: many; j_gene: TRBJ2-2; CDR3aa: CASSFNRAGAATGELFF; CDR3nt: TGTGCCAGCAGCTTTAACAGGGCAGGGGCAGCAACCGGGGAGCTGTTTTTT
d_gene: TRBD1; v_gene: TRBV6-1; abundance: many; j_gene: TRBJ1-1; CDR3aa: CASSSNRGRAFF; CDR3nt: TGTGCCAGCAGCTCAAACAGGGGGCGAGCTTTCTTT
d_gene: NA; v_gene: TRBV6-4; abundance: many; j_gene: TRBJ2-3; CDR3aa: CASSPPPDRQNTDTQYF; CDR3nt: TGTGCCAGCAGCCCACCGCCCGACAGACAAAACACAGATACGCAGTATTTT
d_gene: TRBD2; v_gene: TRBV14; abundance: many; j_gene: TRBJ2-3; CDR3aa: CASSQDRRLAGFTDTQYF; CDR3nt: TGTGCCAGCAGCCAAGATCGGCGACTAGCGGGATTCACAGATACGCAGTATTTT
d_gene: NA; v_gene: TRBV30; abundance: many; j_gene: TRBJ2-7; CDR3aa: CAWSQSYGQYF; CDR3nt: TGTGCCTGGAGTCAGTCCTACGGGCAGTACTTC
d_gene: TRBD2; v_gene: TRBV12-3/TRBV12-4; abundance: many; j_gene: TRBJ2-1; CDR3aa: CASSLGLAGGPNSYNEQFF; CDR3nt: TGTGCCAGCAGTTTAGGACTAGCGGGAGGGCCGAATTCCTACAATGAGCAGTTCTTC
d_gene: NA; v_gene: TRBV4-1; abundance: many; j_gene: TRBJ2-4; CDR3aa: CASSQVGLGIQYF; CDR3nt: TGCGCCAGCAGCCAAGTAGGACTCGGCATTCAGTACTTC
d_gene: NA; v_gene: TRBV7-2; abundance: many; j_gene: TRBJ2-5; CDR3aa: CASSSTGARVTQYF; CDR3nt: TGTGCCAGCAGCTCAACAGGTGCCCGAGTGACCCAGTACTTC
d_gene: NA; v_gene: TRBV3-1; abundance: many; j_gene: TRBJ1-5; CDR3aa: CASSPRGGANQPQHF; CDR3nt: TGTGCCAGCAGCCCGCGAGGAGGGGCAAATCAGCCCCAGCATTTT
d_gene: TRBD1; v_gene: TRBV2; abundance: many; j_gene: TRBJ2-7; CDR3aa: CASSDGKGGNNEQYF; CDR3nt: TGTGCCAGCAGTGATGGAAAAGGGGGCAACAACGAGCAGTACTTC
d_gene: TRBD2; v_gene: TRBV12-3/TRBV12-4; abundance: NA; j_gene: TRBJ2-1; CDR3aa: CASSPAGTTDEQFF; CDR3nt: TGTGCCAGCAGTCCGGCCGGGACTACAGACGAGCAGTTCTTC
d_gene: NA; v_gene: TRBV5-5; abundance: many; j_gene: TRBJ1-1; CDR3aa: CASSAGPLMNTEAFF; CDR3nt: TGTGCCAGCAGCGCGGGACCGTTGATGAACACTGAAGCTTTCTTT
d_gene: NA; v_gene: TRBV24-1; abundance: many; j_gene: TRBJ2-3; CDR3aa: CATEGRMAQYF; CDR3nt: TGTGCCACCGAGGGACGGATGGCGCAGTATTTT
d_gene: NA; v_gene: TRBV19; abundance: NA; j_gene: TRBJ1-1; CDR3aa: CASRQRGNTEAFF; CDR3nt: TGTGCCAGTAGACAACGGGGGAACACTGAAGCTTTCTTT
d_gene: NA; v_gene: TRBV9; abundance: few; j_gene: TRBJ2-6; CDR3aa: CASSVPGLGPGANVLTF; CDR3nt: TGTGCCAGCAGCGTCCCGGGACTCGGCCCTGGGGCCAACGTCCTGACTTTC
d_gene: NA; v_gene: TRBV28; abundance: few; j_gene: TRBJ2-3; CDR3aa: CASGPPVDSTDTQYF; CDR3nt: TGTGCCAGCGGACCCCCGGTGGATAGCACAGATACGCAGTATTTT
d_gene: TRBD2; v_gene: TRBV11-2; abundance: NA; j_gene: TRBJ2-7; CDR3aa: CATIPTGTSGRHEQYF; CDR3nt: TGTGCCACCATCCCGACCGGGACTAGCGGGAGGCACGAGCAGTACTTC
d_gene: TRBD1; v_gene: TRBV28; abundance: many; j_gene: TRBJ2-7; CDR3aa: CATTRDRISYEQYF; CDR3nt: TGTGCCACCACCCGGGACAGGATTTCCTACGAGCAGTACTTC
d_gene: TRBD2; v_gene: TRBV4-2; abundance: many; j_gene: TRBJ2-7; CDR3aa: CASSNSGGTYEQYF; CDR3nt: TGTGCCAGCAGCAATAGCGGGGGGACCTACGAGCAGTACTTC
d_gene: NA; v_gene: TRBV28; abundance: many; j_gene: TRBJ2-2; CDR3aa: CASSPRWGAVDTGELFF; CDR3nt: TGTGCCAGCAGTCCCCGGTGGGGGGCCGTAGATACCGGGGAGCTGTTTTTT
d_gene: TRBD1; v_gene: TRBV7-9; abundance: few; j_gene: TRBJ1-1; CDR3aa: CASSVWRQGLDEAFF; CDR3nt: TGTGCCAGCAGCGTATGGCGACAGGGTCTTGATGAAGCTTTCTTT
d_gene: NA; v_gene: TRBV10-3; abundance: many; j_gene: TRBJ1-2; CDR3aa: CAISPETANYGYTF; CDR3nt: TGTGCCATCAGTCCAGAGACCGCTAACTATGGCTACACCTTC
d_gene: NA; v_gene: TRBV6-4; abundance: NA; j_gene: TRBJ2-5; CDR3aa: CASSDSSYLRGKETQYF; CDR3nt: TGTGCCAGCAGTGACTCAAGTTACCTCCGCGGAAAAGAGACCCAGTACTTC
d_gene: TRBD2; v_gene: TRBV2; abundance: NA; j_gene: TRBJ2-7; CDR3aa: CASSSGLAGLEQYF; CDR3nt: TGTGCCAGCAGCTCTGGACTAGCGGGTCTCGAGCAGTACTTC
d_gene: NA; v_gene: TRBV27; abundance: few; j_gene: TRBJ1-2; CDR3aa: CATITPHGYTF; CDR3nt: TGTGCCACTATTACCCCGCATGGCTACACCTTC
d_gene: NA; v_gene: TRBV6-1; abundance: many; j_gene: TRBJ2-1; CDR3aa: CASTYDSRDNEQFF; CDR3nt: TGTGCCAGCACGTACGACTCGCGAGACAATGAGCAGTTCTTC
d_gene: NA; v_gene: TRBV28; abundance: once; j_gene: TRBJ2-1; CDR3aa: CASSPQSYNEQFF; CDR3nt: TGTGCCAGCAGTCCGCAATCCTACAATGAGCAGTTCTTC
d_gene: NA; v_gene: TRBV27; abundance: many; j_gene: TRBJ2-7; CDR3aa: CASSPVAIGYEQYF; CDR3nt: TGTGCCAGCAGTCCGGTAGCGATCGGCTACGAGCAGTACTTC
d_gene: NA; v_gene: TRBV7-3; abundance: many; j_gene: TRBJ2-2; CDR3aa: CASSLVPNTGELFF; CDR3nt: TGTGCCAGCAGCTTAGTACCGAACACCGGGGAGCTGTTTTTT
d_gene: NA; v_gene: TRBV5-1; abundance: many; j_gene: TRBJ1-1; CDR3aa: CASSLEADMNTEAFF; CDR3nt: TGCGCCAGCAGCTTGGAAGCAGATATGAACACTGAAGCTTTCTTT
d_gene: TRBD2; v_gene: TRBV5-6; abundance: NA; j_gene: TRBJ2-7; CDR3aa: CASKPGLQTYEQYF; CDR3nt: TGTGCCAGCAAACCGGGACTACAAACCTACGAGCAGTACTTC
d_gene: NA; v_gene: TRBV7-9; abundance: many; j_gene: TRBJ1-1; CDR3aa: CASSLASSLTEAFF; CDR3nt: TGTGCCAGCAGCTTAGCTTCATCCCTCACTGAAGCTTTCTTT
d_gene: NA; v_gene: TRBV4-1; abundance: few; j_gene: TRBJ2-7; CDR3aa: CASSPSGGGDYHQGGAYEQYF; CDR3nt: TGCGCCAGCAGCCCATCCGGAGGAGGAGACTACCACCAAGGGGGGGCCTACGAGCAGTACTTC
d_gene: TRBD2; v_gene: TRBV6-1; abundance: NA; j_gene: TRBJ2-3; CDR3aa: CASSPGGGAGTDTQYF; CDR3nt: TGTGCCAGCTCCCCCGGCGGGGGGGCCGGCACAGATACGCAGTATTTT
d_gene: NA; v_gene: TRBV6-5; abundance: many; j_gene: TRBJ2-7; CDR3aa: CASSYSGIYSDYEQYF; CDR3nt: TGTGCCAGCAGTTACTCCGGGATTTACTCGGACTACGAGCAGTACTTC
d_gene: NA; v_gene: TRBV10-3; abundance: NA; j_gene: TRBJ1-5; CDR3aa: CTISEYAASGNQPQHF; CDR3nt: TGTACCATCAGTGAGTACGCCGCCTCGGGCAATCAGCCCCAGCATTTT
d_gene: TRBD2; v_gene: TRBV7-9; abundance: few; j_gene: TRBJ2-1; CDR3aa: CASSGLAGRRGGNEQFF; CDR3nt: TGTGCCAGCAGCGGACTAGCGGGACGGCGGGGGGGCAATGAGCAGTTCTTC
d_gene: NA; v_gene: TRBV20-1; abundance: many; j_gene: TRBJ1-2; CDR3aa: CSASSADYGYTF; CDR3nt: TGCAGTGCTAGTTCGGCAGACTATGGCTACACCTTC
d_gene: NA; v_gene: TRBV15; abundance: NA; j_gene: TRBJ2-1; CDR3aa: CVTSRDWNEQFF; CDR3nt: TGTGTCACCAGCAGAGATTGGAATGAGCAGTTCTTC
d_gene: NA; v_gene: TRBV12-3/TRBV12-4; abundance: many; j_gene: TRBJ2-7; CDR3aa: CASSAPGFSGEQYF; CDR3nt: TGTGCCAGCAGTGCACCTGGGTTCTCGGGTGAGCAGTACTTC
d_gene: NA; v_gene: TRBV20-1; abundance: many; j_gene: TRBJ2-3; CDR3aa: CSARDFPGRPTDTQYF; CDR3nt: TGCAGTGCTAGAGACTTTCCCGGTCGTCCCACAGATACGCAGTATTTT
d_gene: TRBD1; v_gene: TRBV20-1; abundance: many; j_gene: TRBJ2-2; CDR3aa: CSARPGTAPSAGELFF; CDR3nt: TGCAGTGCTAGACCCGGGACAGCTCCTTCCGCCGGGGAGCTGTTTTTT
d_gene: TRBD2; v_gene: TRBV29-1; abundance: few; j_gene: TRBJ2-3; CDR3aa: CSGAGLAVNTDTQYF; CDR3nt: TGCAGCGGCGCGGGACTAGCGGTGAACACAGATACGCAGTATTTT
d_gene: NA; v_gene: TRBV19; abundance: NA; j_gene: TRBJ1-5; CDR3aa: CASTPSGQGNRPQHF; CDR3nt: TGTGCCAGTACCCCTTCGGGGCAGGGGAATCGGCCCCAGCATTTT
d_gene: NA; v_gene: TRBV12-3/TRBV12-4; abundance: many; j_gene: TRBJ2-7; CDR3aa: CASSFGLRGYEQYF; CDR3nt: TGTGCCAGCAGTTTTGGCTTGCGGGGTTACGAGCAGTACTTC